The present TCR beta chain was sequenced within a study of cytomegalovirus exposure and HLA in healthy donors. Everyone who donated was a healthy bone marrow donor. PCR used 60 Vbeta primers and 13 Jbeta primers. The protocol was immunoSEQ multiplex PCR, while the TCRdb copy is restricted to in-frame clones and leaves out a portion. The repertoire holds roughly 120,000 clones, with roughly 65% as singletons. The sample was PBMCs. The origin of this receptor is a man aged 35-49 years in good health and CMV-seropositive.

This CDR3 is CASRPGLASDTQYF. Here the CDR3 DNA reads TGTGCCAGCAGACCGGGACTAGCCTCAGATACGCAGTATTTT. The V and J genes are TRBV9 and TRBJ2-3; 9 bases line up with TRBD2. The CDR3 is made up of 14 amino acids. V gave up 5 bases and J gave up 4 bases; unmatched junction bases: 5. The germline CDR1 and CDR2 sequences are SGDLS and YYNGEE.